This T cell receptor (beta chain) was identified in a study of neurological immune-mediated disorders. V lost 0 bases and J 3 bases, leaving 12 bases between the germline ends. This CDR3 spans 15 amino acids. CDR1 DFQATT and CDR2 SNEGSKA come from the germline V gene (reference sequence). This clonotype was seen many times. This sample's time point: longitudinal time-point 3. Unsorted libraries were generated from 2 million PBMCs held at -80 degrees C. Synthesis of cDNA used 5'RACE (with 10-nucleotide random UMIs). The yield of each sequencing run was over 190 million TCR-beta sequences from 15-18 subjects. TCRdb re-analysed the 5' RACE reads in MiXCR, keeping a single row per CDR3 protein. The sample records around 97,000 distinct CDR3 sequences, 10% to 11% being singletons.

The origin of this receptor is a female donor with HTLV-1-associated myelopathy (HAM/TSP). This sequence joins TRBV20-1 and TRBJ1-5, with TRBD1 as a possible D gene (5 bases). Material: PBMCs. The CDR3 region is CSARDLGEVNQPQHF. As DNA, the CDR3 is TGCAGTGCTAGAGATTTGGGGGAGGTCAATCAGCCCCAGCATTTT.